A single sample gave rise to the 14 T cell receptor beta chains below, sequenced in a study of shared clonotypes between healthy human individuals (dated by TCRdb to the early 2020s). The method behind the library was the immunoSEQ multiplex PCR assay. TCRdb re-hosts the immuneACCESS table, in-frame sequences only. Its copies lack some clones; in the studies checked, an unresolved V gene accounts for under half of them, and the cause for the rest is not known. Across this sample there are 2 million or so clones, with around 95% seen only once. Of the sample, under 0.15% is held by the ten largest clones. Sequenced input: naive CD4+ T cells sorted from blood. This specimen's cell subset or site label, interpreted: CD45RA+ positively selected. These receptors came from a man younger than 30 in good health.

The rearrangement uses TRBV19 and TRBJ1-5; tentatively, D is TRBD1 (5 bases). Trimming removed 1 base from V and 7 bases from J, with 14 bases in between. This CDR3 spans 15 amino acids. CDR1 and CDR2 (germline): LNHDA, SQIVND (reference sequence). The CDR3 sequence is CASSIGTGEGQPQHF. In DNA form, the CDR3 reads TGTGCCAGTAGTATAGGAACGGGGGAGGGCCAGCCCCAGCATTTT. Drawing the rest from reference TRBV19 and TRBJ1-5, the complete variable domain is DGGITQSPKYLFRKEGQNVTLSCEQNLNHDAMYWYRQDPGQGLRLIYYSQIVNDFQKGDIAEGYSVSREKKESFPLTVTSAQKNPTAFYLCASSIGTGEGQPQHFGDGTRLSIL.

The chain combines TRBV7-6 with TRBJ2-7; 7 bases align to TRBD1. The CDR3 has 16 residues. The V and J ends lost 4 bases and 1 base, in that order; junction bases with no gene match: 10. CDR1 and CDR2 (germline): SGHVS, FNYEAQ. The DNA of the CDR3 is TGTGCCAGCAGCTCCCGCTACCGGGACAGTTCCTACGAGCAGTACTTC. Translating it yields CASSSRYRDSSYEQYF.

The chain joins TRBV29-1 to TRBJ1-1; possibly TRBD1 for D (5 bases). This CDR3 has 13 residues. V was cut by 6 bases and J by 5 bases, with 16 bases left in between. The germline CDR1 and CDR2 sequences are SQVTM and ANQGSEA. CDR3 protein: CSVPGQTRTEAFF. DNA of the CDR3: TGCAGCGTCCCAGGACAAACGAGGACTGAAGCTTTCTTT. Full variable domain (missing parts from reference TRBV29-1 and TRBJ1-1): SAVISQKPSRDICQRGTSLTIQCQVDSQVTMMFWYRQQPGQSLTLIATANQGSEATYESGFVIDKFPISRPNLTFSTLTVSNMSPEDSSIYLCSVPGQTRTEAFFGQGTRLTVV.

The V call is TRBV27, the J call TRBJ1-6; maybe TRBD1 (5 bases). CDR3 size: 14 residues. Between the trimmed V and J ends, which lost 6 bases and 3 bases, there was a span of 9 bases. Germline loops: CDR1 MNHEY, CDR2 SMNVEV (reference sequence). CDR3 protein: CASRGGVYNSPLHF. CDR3 sequence (DNA): TGTGCCAGCAGGGGGGGGGTCTATAATTCACCCCTCCACTTT.

The rearrangement links TRBV27 to TRBJ2-1; D may be TRBD2 (6 bases). Trimming left V 3 bases short and J 4 bases short, with 16 bases between. The CDR3 totals 16 residues. Per the germline V gene, CDR1 is MNHEY and CDR2 is SMNVEV (reference sequence). The CDR3 loop reads CASSLWGGQTYNEQFF. In DNA, the CDR3 is TGTGCCAGCAGTTTGTGGGGAGGCCAAACATACAATGAGCAGTTCTTC.

The chain carries TRBV5-1 and TRBJ2-7; 7 positions match TRBD1. This CDR3 has 13 residues. V dropped 1 base and J dropped 7; count of bases not matched to a gene: 5. In germline, CDR1 is SGHRS, CDR2 YFSETQ. The CDR3 protein is CASSLQGVWEQYF. The DNA for the CDR3 is TGCGCCAGCAGCTTGCAGGGGGTCTGGGAGCAGTACTTC.

The chain is built from TRBV6-5 and TRBJ1-2; 9 positions agree with TRBD1. V was pared by 2 bases and J by 7 bases, with 11 bases of the junction left unmatched. Germline V gene sequence: CDR1 MNHEY, CDR2 SVGAGI. This CDR3 spans 16 amino acids. The CDR3 DNA reads TGTGCCAGCAGTTACGGGGTCGGACGACAGGGGGGTGGCTACACCTTC. As protein: CASSYGVGRQGGGYTF.

The chain has TRBV6-1 and TRBJ1-1, with a possible D match to TRBD1 (6 bases). V lost 0 bases, J lost 1 base, and 9 bases lay in between. The CDR3 runs 15 residues. Germline loops: CDR1 MNHNS, CDR2 SASEGT. The CDR3 spells CASSEAGTPNTEAFF. In nucleotides, the CDR3 is TGTGCCAGCAGTGAAGCGGGGACACCGAACACTGAAGCTTTCTTT.

There are a few counts of this clone. V is TRBV27 and J is TRBJ1-2; D not certain. The CDR3 is made up of 13 amino acids. Germline V gene data show CDR1 as MNHEY and CDR2 as SMNVEV (reference sequence). V lost 7 bases to trimming and J lost 3 bases, with 12 bases between them. The CDR3 spells CASKSGQDYGYTF. CDR3 DNA sequence: TGTGCCAGCAAGAGCGGGCAAGACTATGGCTACACCTTC.

This clone showed up just once. This chain uses TRBV2 with TRBJ2-2, with D unresolved. Germline V gene sequence: CDR1 SNHLY, CDR2 FYNNEI. Trimming pared 5 bases from V and 7 bases from J, leaving 2 bases between. The CDR3 is 10 residues long. CDR3 coding DNA: TGTGCCAGCAGTCTCGGGGAGCTGTTTTTT. Protein: CASSLGELFF.

J is TRBJ2-7 and V is TRBV30; 12 nucleotides agree with TRBD2. The length of the CDR3 is 17 residues. V dropped 2 bases and J dropped 1; count of bases not matched to a gene: 9. The germline gives CDR1 GTSNPN, CDR2 SVGIG (reference sequence). For the CDR3, the DNA is TGTGCCTGGAGTCAGATGATTACTAGCGGGAGGTCCTACGAGCAGTACTTC. Encoded protein: CAWSQMITSGRSYEQYF. Complete variable domain (other parts from reference TRBV30 and TRBJ2-7): SQTIHQWPATLVQPVGSPLSLECTVEGTSNPNLYWYRQAAGRGLQLLFYSVGIGQISSEVPQNLSASRPQDRQFILSSKKLLLSDSGFYLCAWSQMITSGRSYEQYFGPGTRLTVT.

Only one count was recorded for this clone. The rearrangement joins TRBV19 to TRBJ1-5; D is perhaps TRBD1 (6 bases). Trimming cost V 7 bases and J 4 bases, with 17 bases left between them. Germline CDR1 is LNHDA and CDR2 is SQIVND (reference sequence). The CDR3 sequence is 15 residues long. As DNA, the CDR3 is TGTGCCAGTACCCTGACAGGCCCGGGAAATCAGCCCCAGCATTTT. This gives the protein CASTLTGPGNQPQHF.

This chain uses TRBV19 with TRBJ2-5, with a possible D match to TRBD1 (6 bases). Germline CDR1 LNHDA, CDR2 SQIVND (reference sequence). Trimming shortened V by 11 bases and J by 2 bases, and 12 bases separated the two germline ends. This CDR3 region has 12 residues. CDR3 residues: CASKGVQETQYF. In DNA form, the CDR3 reads TGTGCCTCCAAGGGGGTACAAGAGACCCAGTACTTC.

The chain employs TRBV6-1 and TRBJ2-2, with D tentatively TRBD1 or TRBD2 (5 bases each). The V end was cut by 8 bases, the J end by 1 base, with 11 bases between. CDR3 length equals 14 residues. Germline V CDR1 and CDR2: MNHNS, SASEGT. DNA of the CDR3: TGTGCCAGCTCGGGACCGAGGAACACCGGGGAGCTGTTTTTT. Amino acids: CASSGPRNTGELFF.